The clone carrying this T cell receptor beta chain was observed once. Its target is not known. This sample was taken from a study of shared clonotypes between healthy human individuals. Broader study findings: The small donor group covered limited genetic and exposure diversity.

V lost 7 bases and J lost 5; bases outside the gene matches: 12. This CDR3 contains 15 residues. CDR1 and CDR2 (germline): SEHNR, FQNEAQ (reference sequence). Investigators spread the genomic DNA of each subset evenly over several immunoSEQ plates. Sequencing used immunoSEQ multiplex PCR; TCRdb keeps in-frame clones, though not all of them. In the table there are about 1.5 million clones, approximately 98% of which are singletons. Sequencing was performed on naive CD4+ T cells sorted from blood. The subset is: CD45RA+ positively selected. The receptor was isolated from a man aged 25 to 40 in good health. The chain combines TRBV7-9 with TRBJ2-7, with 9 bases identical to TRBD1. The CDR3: CASTLSGQGSHEQYF. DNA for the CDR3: TGTGCCAGCACTCTGTCGGGACAGGGTTCCCACGAGCAGTACTTC.